This T cell receptor (beta chain) was captured in a study of blood T cell repertoires in COVID-19. Germline CDR1 is SGHDT and CDR2 is YYEEEE. V dropped 4 bases and J dropped 3 bases, with 14 bases sitting between them. The CDR3 spans 16 residues. Using immunoSEQ multiplex PCR, the repertoire was profiled, and TCRdb retains in-frame clones only, with some absent. The profile covers tens of thousands of clones, with approximately 84% appearing a single time and under 15% taken by the ten largest. This clone was seen just once. Material: peripheral blood. The receptor was derived from a woman in her seventies in a cohort sampled during active COVID-19. V gene TRBV5-6 combines with J gene TRBJ2-6; D perhaps matches TRBD2 (6 bases). The CDR3 bases are TGTGCCAGCAGCAATTTGAGGGAGGTTGGGGCCAACGTCCTGACTTTC. It codes for CASSNLREVGANVLTF.